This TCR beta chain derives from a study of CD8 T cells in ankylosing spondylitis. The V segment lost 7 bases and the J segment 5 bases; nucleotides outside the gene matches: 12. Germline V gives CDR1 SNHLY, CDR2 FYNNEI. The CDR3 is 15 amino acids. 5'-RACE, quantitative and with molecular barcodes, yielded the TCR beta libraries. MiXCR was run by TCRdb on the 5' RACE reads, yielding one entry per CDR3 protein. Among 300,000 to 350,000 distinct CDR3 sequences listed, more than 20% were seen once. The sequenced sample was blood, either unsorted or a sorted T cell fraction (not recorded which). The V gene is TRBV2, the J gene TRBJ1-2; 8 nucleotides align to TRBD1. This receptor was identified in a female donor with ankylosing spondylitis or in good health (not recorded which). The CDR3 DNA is TGTGCCAGCAACGGGGGAGGACAGGGAGAATATGGCTACACCTTC. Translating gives CASNGGGQGEYGYTF.